The T cell receptor beta chain described here comes from a study of blood T cell repertoires in COVID-19. Study context: Whether acute or convalescent, the COVID-19 samples came from the United States, Italy and Spain. Nucleic acid was either cDNA or gDNA, and it came from T cells, B-cell-depleted T cells, or PBMCs.

Germline assignment: CDR1 SNHLY and CDR2 FYNNEI. The V and J ends lost 5 bases and 0 bases, in that order; junction bases with no gene match: 4. The CDR3 is made up of 15 amino acids. Per the study methods: From reference gene primer amplification, estimates of nucleated cell counts were derived. Using immunoSEQ multiplex PCR, the repertoire was profiled, and TCRdb retains in-frame clones only, with some absent. V, J and clone size derive from that table, while D and trimming were established from the DNA sequence. The data show 65,000 to 85,000 clones, 90% seen once. This TCR derives from a human donor in a cohort sampled during active COVID-19. Input material: peripheral blood. The chain uses TRBV2 and TRBJ2-5; 9 bases align to TRBD2. CDR3 nucleotides: TGTGCCAGCAGTTCCACTAGCGGGTACCAAGAGACCCAGTACTTC. Residues: CASSSTSGYQETQYF.